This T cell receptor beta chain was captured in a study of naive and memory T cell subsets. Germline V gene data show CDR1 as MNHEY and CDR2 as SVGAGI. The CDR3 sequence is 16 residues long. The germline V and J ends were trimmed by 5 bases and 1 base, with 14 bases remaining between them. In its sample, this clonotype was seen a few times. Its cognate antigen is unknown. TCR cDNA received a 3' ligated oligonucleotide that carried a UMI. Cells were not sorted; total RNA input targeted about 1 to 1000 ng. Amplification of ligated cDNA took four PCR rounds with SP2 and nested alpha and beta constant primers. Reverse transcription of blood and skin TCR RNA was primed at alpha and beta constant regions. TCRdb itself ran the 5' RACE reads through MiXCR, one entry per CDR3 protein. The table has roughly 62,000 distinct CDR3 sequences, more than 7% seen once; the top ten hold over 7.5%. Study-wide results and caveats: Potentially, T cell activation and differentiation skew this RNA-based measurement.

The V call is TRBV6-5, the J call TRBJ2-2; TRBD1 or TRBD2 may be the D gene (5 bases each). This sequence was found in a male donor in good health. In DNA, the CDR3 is TGTGCCAGCAGTCCGTTCGGGACGGAGAACACCGGGGAGCTGTTTTTT. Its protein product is CASSPFGTENTGELFF.